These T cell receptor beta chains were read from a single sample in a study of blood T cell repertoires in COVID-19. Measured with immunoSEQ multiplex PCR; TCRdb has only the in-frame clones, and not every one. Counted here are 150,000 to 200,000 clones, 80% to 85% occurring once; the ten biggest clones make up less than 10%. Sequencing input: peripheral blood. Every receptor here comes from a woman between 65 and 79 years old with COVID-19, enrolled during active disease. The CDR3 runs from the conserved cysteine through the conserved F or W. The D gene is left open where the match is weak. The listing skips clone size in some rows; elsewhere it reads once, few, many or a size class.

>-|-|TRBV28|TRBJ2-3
TGTGCCAGCACCCCCAGGGGTCCAGATACGCAGTATTTT
CASTPRGPDTQYF
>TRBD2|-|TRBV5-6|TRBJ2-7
TGTGCCAGCAGCTCCTCTAGCGGATCCTACGAGCAGTACTTC
CASSSSSGSYEQYF
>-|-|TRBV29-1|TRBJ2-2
TGCAGCGTCGCTCCGACAGGAGCCGGGGAGCTGTTTTTT
CSVAPTGAGELFF
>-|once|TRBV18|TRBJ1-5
TGTGCCAGCTCACCACTGTCAGGGGCTCGAGAGCCCCAGCATTTT
CASSPLSGAREPQHF
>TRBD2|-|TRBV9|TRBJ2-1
TGTGCCAGCAGCCCCCGGACTAGCCTAGGTGAGCAGTTCTTC
CASSPRTSLGEQFF
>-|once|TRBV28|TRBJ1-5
TGTGCCAGCAGTTTTGGGGCAGTCAATCAGCCCCAGCATTTT
CASSFGAVNQPQHF
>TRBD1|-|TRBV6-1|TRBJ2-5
TGTGCCAGCAGTGATGGACAGGGGGGAGAGACCCAGTACTTC
CASSDGQGGETQYF
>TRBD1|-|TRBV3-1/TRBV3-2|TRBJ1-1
TGTGCCAGCAGCCAAGATGTCCTTGACAGGGCCCCCAATTTCTTT
CASSQDVLDRAPNFF
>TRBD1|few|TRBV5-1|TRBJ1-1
TGCGCCAGCAGCGGACAGGGGGGGAACACTGAAGCTTTCTTT
CASSGQGGNTEAFF
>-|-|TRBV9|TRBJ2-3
TGTGCCAGCAGCGTAACCGACAGTAGCACAGATACGCAGTATTTT
CASSVTDSSTDTQYF
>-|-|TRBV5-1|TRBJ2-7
TGCGCCAGCAGCTTGGGGGCGGGGCCCGAGCAGTACTTC
CASSLGAGPEQYF
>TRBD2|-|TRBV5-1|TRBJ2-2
TGCGCCAGCAGAACCGGGACTAGCGACACCGGGGAGCTGTTTTTT
CASRTGTSDTGELFF
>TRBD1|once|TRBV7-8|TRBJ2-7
TGTGCCAGCAGGTCCCTTTTTGGCGGAAGCCCCGGGACAGGGGTTTCCTACGAGCAGTACTTC
CASRSLFGGSPGTGVSYEQYF
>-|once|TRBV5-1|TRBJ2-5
TGCGCCAGCAGCTTCGGGACACAATTCCAAGAGACCCAGTACTTC
CASSFGTQFQETQYF
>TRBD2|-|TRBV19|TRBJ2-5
TGTGCCAGTAGTACGACCGGGACTAGCCCGCAAGAGACCCAGTACTTC
CASSTTGTSPQETQYF
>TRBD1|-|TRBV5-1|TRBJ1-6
TGCGCCAGCAGCTTGGAGGGGGCCGATAATTCACCCCTCCACTTT
CASSLEGADNSPLHF
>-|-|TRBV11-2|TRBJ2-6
TGTGCCAGCAGCTCAGGGGCTGGGGCCAACGTCCTGACTTTC
CASSSGAGANVLTF